These 8 T cell receptor beta chains were sequenced from one sample in a study of T-cell memory formation after mild COVID-19. One entry per CDR3 protein results from TCRdb running MiXCR on the 5' RACE reads. Found here are 340,000 or so distinct CDR3 sequences, approximately 13% of them singletons; the top ten hold roughly a fifth. Sequencing was done on a sample of PBMCs or a T cell subset sorted from them (not recorded which). These receptors were obtained from a young man who had mild COVID-19 (a few samples of this study predate the infection). Cell type and time point are not known.

This clonotype was observed a few times. J is TRBJ2-7 and V is TRBV6-2 or TRBV6-3, with D uncertain. Germline V gives CDR1 MNHEY, CDR2 SVGEGT. The CDR3 sequence is 13 residues long. Trimming removed 6 bases at V and 1 base at J, with 10 bases between. The CDR3 bases are TGTGCCAGCAGCACGAATCCTTCCTACGAGCAGTACTTC. Encoded protein: CASSTNPSYEQYF.

In its sample, this clonotype was seen a few times. The CDR3 nucleotides are TGTGCCAGCGGCCTTAGTAATCAGCCCCAGCATTTT. It yields the protein CASGLSNQPQHF. This sequence joins TRBV12-3 or TRBV12-4 and TRBJ1-5; D is unresolved. The V gene lost 8 bases and the J gene lost 4 bases, with 9 bases spanning the gap. This CDR3 has 12 residues.

V and J are TRBV9 and TRBJ1-1; D is unresolved. The germline V gene encodes CDR1 SGDLS and CDR2 YYNGEE. With 2 bases removed from V and 5 bases from J, the gap between germline ends came to 7 bases. CDR3 length: 12 amino acids. CDR3 sequence reads: CASSVDGTEAFF. Written as DNA, the CDR3 is TGTGCCAGCAGCGTCGACGGAACTGAAGCTTTCTTT.

As for this clonotype: The junction does not match germline at one end; this may be a read error. J is TRBJ2-5 and V is TRBV7-9; 8 bases fit TRBD2. Germline V gene data show CDR1 as SEHNR and CDR2 as FQNEAQ (reference sequence). CDR3 length: 17 residues. This chain's CDR3 is CATSPRGLRGDQETQYF. The CDR3 DNA reads as TGTGCCACCAGCCCGCGCGGATTGCGGGGGGACCAAGAGACCCAGTACTTC.

J is TRBJ1-2 and V is TRBV4-1; D unresolved. The germline V and J ends were trimmed by 0 bases and 8 bases, with 13 bases remaining between them. Per germline, CDR1 MGHRA and CDR2 YSYEKL. The CDR3 spans 14 residues. CDR3 nucleotides: TGCGCCAGCAGCCAAGATGCAGGCCTTAGGGGCTACACCTTC. Translated: CASSQDAGLRGYTF.

The chain links TRBV12-5 to TRBJ2-2, with 7 bases matching TRBD1. J was trimmed by 4 bases and V by 5 bases; bases with no gene match: 7. CDR1 and CDR2 from the germline V gene are LGHNT and FRNRAP. The CDR3 is 15 residues long. The CDR3 DNA follows: TGTGCTAGTGGTGGACGTGCAGGGGGCACCGGGGAGCTGTTTTTT. Its translation: CASGGRAGGTGELFF.

This clonotype has just a few counts. The chain employs TRBV12-3 or TRBV12-4 and TRBJ1-5, with 9 bases fitting TRBD1. The CDR3 contains 15 residues. The V gene end was trimmed by 6 bases and the J gene end by 3 bases; junction bases not matched to a gene: 6. The CDR3, as DNA: TGTGCCAGCAGCCGTGGACAGGGGTCCAATCAGCCCCAGCATTTT. It yields the protein CASSRGQGSNQPQHF.

The J gene is TRBJ2-7, the V gene TRBV6-6, with no clear D. Trimming removed 4 bases at V and 4 bases at J, with 8 bases between. The germline gives CDR1 MNHNY, CDR2 SVGAGI (reference sequence). The CDR3 covers 12 residues. CDR3 DNA: TGTGCCAGCAGTTCTTCAGGATACGAGCAGTACGTC. As protein: CASSSSGYEQYV.